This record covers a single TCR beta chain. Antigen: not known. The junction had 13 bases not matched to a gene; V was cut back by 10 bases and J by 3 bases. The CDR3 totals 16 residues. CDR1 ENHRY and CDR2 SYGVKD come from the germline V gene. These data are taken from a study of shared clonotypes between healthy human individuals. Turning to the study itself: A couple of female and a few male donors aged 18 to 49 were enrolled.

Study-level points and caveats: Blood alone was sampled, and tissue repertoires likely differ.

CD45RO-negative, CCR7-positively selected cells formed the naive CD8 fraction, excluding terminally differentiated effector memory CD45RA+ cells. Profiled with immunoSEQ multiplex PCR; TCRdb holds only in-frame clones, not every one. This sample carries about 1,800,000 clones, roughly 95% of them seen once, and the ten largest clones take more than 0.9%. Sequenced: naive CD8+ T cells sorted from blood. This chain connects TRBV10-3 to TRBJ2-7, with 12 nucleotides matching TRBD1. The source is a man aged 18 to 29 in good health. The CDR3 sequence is CATTGTGGKTYYEQYF. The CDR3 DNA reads TGTGCCACCACCGGGACAGGGGGCAAGACCTACTACGAGCAGTACTTC.